This T cell receptor (beta chain) was identified during a study of shared clonotypes between healthy human individuals. Concerning this clone: Other DNA sequences in the same sample also yield this CDR3.

Sequencing used immunoSEQ multiplex PCR; TCRdb keeps in-frame clones, though not all of them. The sample has about 470,000 clones; about four fifths are singletons. The CDR3 runs 16 residues. Germline CDR1 LGHNA, CDR2 YSLEER. Trimming at V came to 4 bases and at J to 7 bases, leaving 10 bases not matched to a gene. The sequence came from a woman in her thirties or forties in good health. Some clones in this sample may be carry-over from other donors' samples. The sample consisted of PBMCs. The chain recombines TRBV4-3 with TRBJ1-6, with TRBD1 matching 7 bases. CDR3 nucleotide sequence: TGCGCCAGCAGCCGGACAGGTCCCAGGGGGAATTCACCCCTCCACTTT. Translation: CASSRTGPRGNSPLHF.